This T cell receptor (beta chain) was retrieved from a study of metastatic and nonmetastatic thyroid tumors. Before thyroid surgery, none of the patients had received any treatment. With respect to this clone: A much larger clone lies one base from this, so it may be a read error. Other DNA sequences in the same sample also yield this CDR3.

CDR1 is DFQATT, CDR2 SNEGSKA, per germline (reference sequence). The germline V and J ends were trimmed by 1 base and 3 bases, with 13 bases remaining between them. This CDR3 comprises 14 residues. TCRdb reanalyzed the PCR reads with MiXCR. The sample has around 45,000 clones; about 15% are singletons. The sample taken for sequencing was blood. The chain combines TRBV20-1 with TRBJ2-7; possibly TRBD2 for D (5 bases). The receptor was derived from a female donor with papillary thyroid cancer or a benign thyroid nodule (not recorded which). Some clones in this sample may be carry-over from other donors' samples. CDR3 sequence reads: CSARGTSGSYEQYF. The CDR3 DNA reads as TGCAGTGCTAGAGGTACTAGTGGGAGCTACGAGCAGTACTTC.